The subject of this entry is one T cell receptor (beta chain). This clone was seen only a few times. Its recognized antigen is unknown. Qualities for individual bases were not recorded, and no much larger clone is one base off. Genomic DNA was extracted from sorted cells for sequencing of the TCRbeta CDR3 region. TCRbeta CDR3 regions were sequenced using the immunoSEQ Assay. TCRdb carries this immuneACCESS record with in-frame sequences only. Its versions omit some clonotypes, under half of them owing to an unresolved V gene in the studies checked, with the rest unexplained. For this sample the table gives approximately 25,000 clones, of which 70% to 90% were detected only once. The biggest ten clones account for under 30% of the sample. The data derive from a study of OX40 agonist ivuxolimab in advanced cancers. Notes on the research overall: Ivuxolimab was an agonistic, fully human IgG2 monoclonal antibody directed against OX40 (CD134), a costimulatory receptor. Intravenous ivuxolimab was administered to patients every 2 weeks at six dose levels: 0.01, 0.1, 0.3, 1.5, 3 and 10 mg/kg. Partial responses occurred in three dose-escalation patients: two with cutaneous melanoma and one with hepatocellular carcinoma. The purpose of peripheral TCRbeta sequencing was to test whether ivuxolimab changed TCR sequence diversity and led to clonal T-cell expansion. The paper covers the monotherapy dose-escalation part of the phase I ivuxolimab trial, which included N ≈ 52 patients. Patients were allowed to have had prior anti-PD-1, anti-PD-L1 or anti-CTLA-4 therapy, and 30% to 40% of the dose-escalation patients had been treated with checkpoint inhibitors. A male proportion of 75% to 85% and a mean age of 60 years, ranging from roughly 23 to 79, were recorded for the dose-escalation cohort. Among the roughly 52 dose-escalation patients, around 20 had hepatocellular carcinoma, roughly 15 melanoma, 9 renal cell carcinoma and 9 head and neck cancer. Study-level results and caveats: Which antigens the clonally expanded peripheral T cells were specific for was not determined. At doses of 0.1 to 3.0 mg/kg, clonal expansion of both CD4+ and CD8+ T cells in blood was seen between baseline and week 6. Low levels of normalized T-cell clonal expansion were also seen in some patients who did not respond. After ivuxolimab, more expanded clones were found on average in CD8+ T cells than in CD4+ T cells. In the 0.1-3.0 mg/kg groups, partial responders had among the lowest normalized peripheral clonal expansion, particularly in CD8+ T cells.

The trial excluded patients who had a history of autoimmune disease or were on systemic immunosuppression. Peripheral blood for TCR sequencing was collected from all dose cohorts at baseline, on cycle 4 day 1, and on cycle 7 day 1. The samples were drawn from a first-in-human, open-label, multicenter phase I dose-escalation trial of ivuxolimab. Adults with locally advanced or metastatic melanoma, renal cell carcinoma, hepatocellular carcinoma or head and neck squamous cell carcinoma were enrolled in the trial. Before TCR sequencing, CD4+ and CD8+ T cells were separately sorted from peripheral blood. The sequence came from an adult with an advanced solid tumor such as melanoma, head and neck, liver or kidney cancer. The starting material was CD4+ or CD8+ T cells sorted from blood, obtained in a trial of the OX40 agonist ivuxolimab.

The CDR3 reads as follows: CASSLDSQISGYTF. The nucleotide sequence is given as TGTGCCAGCAGCCTAGACAGTCAGATATCGGGCTACACCTTC. Recombination connected TRBV7-9 to TRBJ1-2; matching of 5 bases hints at TRBD1 as the D gene. V lost 5 bases and J lost 8 bases; the stretch between them is 18 bases long. Counted from cysteine to phenylalanine, this CDR3 has 14 amino acids. The read is trimmed to its CDR3 DNA, 42 bases read in frame from base 1. According to the germline V gene (reference sequence), CDR1 reads SEHNR and CDR2 reads FQNEAQ. With all but the CDR3 taken from the reference TRBV7-9 and TRBJ1-2 genes, the full variable domain is: DTGVSQNPRHKITKRGQNVTFRCDPISEHNRLYWYRQTLGQGPEFLTYFQNEAQLEKSRLLSDRFSAERPKGSFSTLEIQRTEQGDSAMYLCASSLDSQISGYTFGSGTRLTVV.